A selection of T cell receptor beta chains follows, all from one sample in a study of Ad26.COV2.S vaccination and SARS-CoV-2 variants. Only in-frame clones appear in the TCRdb table, and some are missing; sequencing was by immunoSEQ multiplex PCR. The repertoire consists of about 180,000 clones, with around 88% occurring once and the leading ten covering 5.5% to 6%. Specimen: peripheral blood, collected after recovery from COVID-19. The receptors were gathered from a human donor who had recovered from COVID-19. CDR3s include the opening cysteine and the closing phenylalanine or tryptophan. D genes are given only for firm matches. Clone size is not always given. Where it is, it says once, few, many or a class for expanded clones.

cdr3_length: 13; clone_size: -; j_call: TRBJ2-5; v_call: TRBV29-1; d_call: TRBD1; cdr3_aa: CSVQDRGGETQYF
cdr3_length: 16; clone_size: few; j_call: TRBJ2-5; v_call: TRBV6-5; d_call: TRBD2; cdr3_aa: CASSSRTSGRQETQYF
cdr3_length: 16; clone_size: -; j_call: TRBJ2-2; v_call: TRBV6-5; d_call: TRBD1; cdr3_aa: CASSYGRQGRTGELFF
cdr3_length: 13; clone_size: -; j_call: TRBJ2-7; v_call: TRBV2; d_call: -; cdr3_aa: CASRKDTYYEQYF
cdr3_length: 13; clone_size: -; j_call: TRBJ1-5; v_call: TRBV7-8; d_call: -; cdr3_aa: CASSQNSNQPQHF
cdr3_length: 14; clone_size: -; j_call: TRBJ1-5; v_call: TRBV7-9; d_call: -; cdr3_aa: CASSSDRYNQPQHF
cdr3_length: 16; clone_size: -; j_call: TRBJ2-1; v_call: TRBV19; d_call: TRBD2; cdr3_aa: CASRIAGESSYNEQFF
cdr3_length: 13; clone_size: -; j_call: TRBJ1-2; v_call: TRBV10-3; d_call: -; cdr3_aa: CAISDGPDVGYTF
cdr3_length: 13; clone_size: -; j_call: TRBJ1-5; v_call: TRBV11-2; d_call: -; cdr3_aa: CASSFSYNQPQHF
cdr3_length: 15; clone_size: -; j_call: TRBJ2-1; v_call: TRBV18; d_call: -; cdr3_aa: CASSPPSRAENEQFF
cdr3_length: 16; clone_size: once; j_call: TRBJ2-5; v_call: TRBV7-9; d_call: TRBD1; cdr3_aa: CASSPSRTGSQETQYF
cdr3_length: 12; clone_size: once; j_call: TRBJ1-1; v_call: TRBV6-2/TRBV6-3; d_call: -; cdr3_aa: CASSEGNTEAFF
cdr3_length: 13; clone_size: -; j_call: TRBJ2-1; v_call: TRBV11-2; d_call: -; cdr3_aa: CASSFELYNEQFF
cdr3_length: 17; clone_size: -; j_call: TRBJ2-7; v_call: TRBV15; d_call: -; cdr3_aa: CATSRDAGPQGSYEQYF
cdr3_length: 14; clone_size: -; j_call: TRBJ1-1; v_call: TRBV5-1; d_call: TRBD1; cdr3_aa: CASSGGQGSAEAFF
cdr3_length: 15; clone_size: -; j_call: TRBJ2-3; v_call: TRBV5-6; d_call: -; cdr3_aa: CASSLNSLSTDTQYF
cdr3_length: 14; clone_size: -; j_call: TRBJ2-7; v_call: TRBV29-1; d_call: -; cdr3_aa: CSVDGGGHSYEQYF
cdr3_length: 14; clone_size: -; j_call: TRBJ1-5; v_call: TRBV4-1; d_call: -; cdr3_aa: CASSQVGRGQPQHF
cdr3_length: 11; clone_size: -; j_call: TRBJ2-2; v_call: TRBV29-1; d_call: -; cdr3_aa: CSVGGAGELFF
cdr3_length: 19; clone_size: -; j_call: TRBJ2-2; v_call: TRBV4-2; d_call: TRBD2; cdr3_aa: CASSQDIGLAGGRAGELFF
cdr3_length: 14; clone_size: -; j_call: TRBJ1-5; v_call: TRBV11-2; d_call: -; cdr3_aa: CASSPSGPNQPQHF
cdr3_length: 12; clone_size: -; j_call: TRBJ2-1; v_call: TRBV4-1; d_call: -; cdr3_aa: CASSQVGVEQFF
cdr3_length: 14; clone_size: once; j_call: TRBJ2-7; v_call: TRBV6-2/TRBV6-3; d_call: TRBD1; cdr3_aa: CASSYPGQTYEQYF
cdr3_length: 15; clone_size: -; j_call: TRBJ2-7; v_call: TRBV4-1; d_call: -; cdr3_aa: CASSPGSGRSYEQYF
cdr3_length: 16; clone_size: -; j_call: TRBJ1-1; v_call: TRBV7-9; d_call: -; cdr3_aa: CASSPPRRGDNTEAFF
cdr3_length: 18; clone_size: few; j_call: TRBJ2-2; v_call: TRBV15; d_call: TRBD2; cdr3_aa: CATSSGRLAGSNTGELFF
cdr3_length: 14; clone_size: -; j_call: TRBJ1-5; v_call: TRBV7-8; d_call: -; cdr3_aa: CASSLVQSNQPQHF
cdr3_length: 15; clone_size: -; j_call: TRBJ2-3; v_call: TRBV6-5; d_call: TRBD1; cdr3_aa: CASSYGTGGWDTQYF
cdr3_length: 13; clone_size: -; j_call: TRBJ2-1; v_call: TRBV7-9; d_call: TRBD2; cdr3_aa: CASSKGLANEQFF
cdr3_length: 13; clone_size: once; j_call: TRBJ2-5; v_call: TRBV12-3/TRBV12-4; d_call: -; cdr3_aa: CASSIGTGETQYF
cdr3_length: 20; clone_size: -; j_call: TRBJ2-6; v_call: TRBV15; d_call: TRBD1; cdr3_aa: CATSRDRDRWLSSGANVLTF
cdr3_length: 15; clone_size: -; j_call: TRBJ2-7; v_call: TRBV6-2/TRBV6-3; d_call: TRBD1; cdr3_aa: CASSFRQGERYEQYF
cdr3_length: 16; clone_size: many; j_call: TRBJ2-7; v_call: TRBV18; d_call: -; cdr3_aa: CASSPPVEGRSYEQYF
cdr3_length: 16; clone_size: -; j_call: TRBJ2-1; v_call: TRBV28; d_call: TRBD2; cdr3_aa: CASSRLGTSGYNEQFF
cdr3_length: 13; clone_size: -; j_call: TRBJ2-7; v_call: TRBV5-1; d_call: -; cdr3_aa: CASSFGQTYEQYF
cdr3_length: 16; clone_size: once; j_call: TRBJ2-7; v_call: TRBV11-2; d_call: TRBD1; cdr3_aa: CASSSYRGQGFYEQYF
cdr3_length: 16; clone_size: -; j_call: TRBJ1-3; v_call: TRBV5-1; d_call: -; cdr3_aa: CASSLEEGRSGNTIYF
cdr3_length: 13; clone_size: -; j_call: TRBJ2-5; v_call: TRBV24-1; d_call: TRBD1; cdr3_aa: CATKTGVEETQYF
cdr3_length: 14; clone_size: -; j_call: TRBJ2-5; v_call: TRBV11-2; d_call: -; cdr3_aa: CASSLEPYQETQYF
cdr3_length: 14; clone_size: -; j_call: TRBJ2-5; v_call: TRBV5-5; d_call: TRBD1; cdr3_aa: CASSPGQLQETQYF
cdr3_length: 15; clone_size: -; j_call: TRBJ1-6; v_call: TRBV11-2; d_call: -; cdr3_aa: CASSLDLGWKSPLHF
cdr3_length: 14; clone_size: -; j_call: TRBJ1-2; v_call: TRBV27; d_call: -; cdr3_aa: CASSLSMGSRGYTF